Listed here are 12 T cell receptor beta chains from one sample, sequenced in a study of T cell repertoires in cytomegalovirus infection. Via MiXCR, TCRdb re-called the reads, giving one row per CDR3 protein. The data show approximately 120,000 distinct CDR3 sequences, with about 32% seen just once and approximately 59% held by the top ten. No antigens are known for them. This specimen was CD8+ T cells from cultured PBMCs, taken from culture after CMV antigen stimulation. All receptors come from a human donor in good health (CMV status not recorded). Some clones in this sample may be carry-over from other donors' samples.

This clonotype came up many times. The rearrangement joins TRBV4-1 to TRBJ2-3; either TRBD1 or TRBD2 may supply D (6 bases each). Germline V gives CDR1 MGHRA, CDR2 YSYEKL. The CDR3 is 15 amino acids. Trimming cost V 1 base and J 4 bases, with 12 bases left between them. The CDR3 loop reads CASSQVWGAPDTQYF. CDR3 nucleotides: TGCGCCAGCAGCCAAGTTTGGGGGGCCCCAGATACGCAGTATTTT.

The chain combines TRBV5-6 with TRBJ1-3; D possibly corresponds to TRBD1 (5 bases). The CDR3 spans 19 residues. V was shortened by 4 bases and J by 0 bases, with 23 bases between the two germline ends. The germline V gene encodes CDR1 SGHDT and CDR2 YYEEEE. The CDR3 sequence: CASSGAVIGSPASGNTIYF. CDR3 sequence (DNA): TGTGCCAGCAGCGGGGCCGTGATTGGGAGCCCTGCCTCTGGAAACACCATATATTTT.

This clonotype was found many times. The J gene is TRBJ2-5, the V gene TRBV7-8; TRBD1 might be the D (6 bases). The V and J ends lost 4 bases and 2 bases respectively, with 11 bases between them. This CDR3 has 14 amino acids. Looked up from germline, CDR1 is SGHVS and CDR2 is FQNEAQ. Here the CDR3 DNA reads TGTGCCAGCAGCTATCGACAGGAACAAGAGACCCAGTACTTC. Amino acid sequence: CASSYRQEQETQYF.

V gene TRBV28 combines with J gene TRBJ2-1, with D perhaps TRBD1 or TRBD2 (5 bases each). The germline gives CDR1 MDHEN, CDR2 SYDVKM. The V and J ends lost 3 bases and 0 bases respectively, with 12 bases between them. The CDR3 totals 16 residues. In DNA form, the CDR3 reads TGTGCCAGCAGTTTGAGTGGGGGAAGCTCCTACAATGAGCAGTTCTTC. This codes for CASSLSGGSSYNEQFF.

This clonotype was counted ten times or more. CDR3 amino acids: CASSLPQGAGANVLTF. The CDR3, as DNA: TGTGCCAGCAGCTTGCCCCAGGGGGCTGGGGCCAACGTCCTGACTTTC. The chain links TRBV7-8 to TRBJ2-6; 7 nucleotides line up with TRBD1. V trimming: 3 bases; J trimming: 2 bases; junction bases outside the gene matches: 4. The CDR3 length is 16 residues. The germline V gene encodes CDR1 SGHVS and CDR2 FQNEAQ.

J is TRBJ2-1 and V is TRBV19; tentative D call: TRBD2 (5 bases). Trimming took 1 base from V and 3 from J, leaving 10 bases between them. This CDR3 has 15 amino acids. The germline V gene has CDR1 LNHDA and CDR2 SQIVND (reference sequence). The DNA of the CDR3 is TGTGCCAGTAGTATAGTCGCGGGCAGCTACAATGAGCAGTTCTTC. This gives the protein CASSIVAGSYNEQFF.

This clonotype has just a few counts. The V call is TRBV6-1, the J call TRBJ1-6; tentatively, D is TRBD1 (5 bases). Germline V gives CDR1 MNHNS, CDR2 SASEGT. The germline V and J ends were trimmed by 7 bases and 9 bases, with 22 bases remaining between them. There are 16 residues in the CDR3. The CDR3 sequence is CASNKGLTAQGSPLHF. For the CDR3, the DNA is TGTGCCAGCAATAAGGGACTTACAGCGCAGGGTTCACCCCTCCACTTT.

This clonotype was picked up many times. The rearrangement joins TRBV12-3 or TRBV12-4 to TRBJ1-2; D call uncertain. This CDR3 has 12 amino acids. V was cut by 4 bases and J by 8 bases, with 11 bases left in between. CDR3 loop: CASSSWDLGYTF. In DNA form, the CDR3 reads TGTGCCAGCAGTTCTTGGGATCTGGGCTACACCTTC.

With regard to this clonotype: The junction departs from germline at one end; a sequencing error may be responsible. This chain connects TRBV12-3 or TRBV12-4 to TRBJ1-1, with TRBD1 as a possible D gene (6 bases). This CDR3 region has 16 residues. CDR3 protein: CVSSSIGGLSGTEAFF. The CDR3 DNA follows: TGTGTCAGCAGTTCTATTGGGGGGCTTTCTGGCACTGAAGCTTTCTTT.

In regard to this clonotype: The junction differs from germline at one of its ends, possibly a read error. The chain couples TRBV11-1 to TRBJ2-3; maybe TRBD2 (6 bases). Germline-derived CDR1 and CDR2 are SGHAT and FQDESV (reference sequence). The CDR3 has 14 residues. The CDR3 coding sequence is TGTACCAGCAGTCCGGGACTCACCACAGATACGCAGTATTTT. It specifies CTSSPGLTTDTQYF.

This clonotype was counted a single time. This chain joins TRBV18 and TRBJ2-5; 10 bases are a match to TRBD1. V was clipped by 2 bases and J by 2 bases; unmatched bases: 5. CDR1 is KGHSH and CDR2 is LQKENI in the germline V gene. The CDR3 has 16 amino acids. CDR3 nucleotide sequence: TGTGCCAGCTCACCAAGGGACAGGGGCAATCAAGAGACCCAGTACTTC. Residues: CASSPRDRGNQETQYF.

The rearrangement uses TRBV12-3 or TRBV12-4 and TRBJ1-5, with a possible D match to TRBD1 (5 bases). This CDR3 has 16 amino acids. Deletions cut 2 bases from V and 7 bases from J, with 18 bases between. The chain's CDR3 is CASSLIGPGEGQPQHF. The CDR3 region has the DNA TGTGCCAGCAGTTTAATTGGGCCGGGGGAGGGACAGCCCCAGCATTTT.